This T cell receptor beta chain was obtained from a study of glioma-infiltrating T cells. Broader study findings: Non-neoplastic patients had below-expected tissue-blood divergence, while all gliomas exceeded expectation. Only very few CDR3 sequences appeared in both tissue and blood.

Amplification of TCR alpha and beta CDR3 regions from RNA used iRepertoire nested multiplex PCR. One-step reverse transcription and amplification started from roughly 100-400 ng of tissue mRNA or PBMC total RNA. TCRdb re-analysed the multiplex PCR reads in MiXCR, keeping a single row per CDR3 protein. The data contain about 93,000 distinct CDR3 sequences, roughly 40% of them singletons. Trimming took 4 bases from V and 2 from J; bases not matched to a gene: 7. CDR1 is LNHDA and CDR2 is SQIVND in the germline V gene (reference sequence). This CDR3 has 16 residues. Many counts were recorded for this clonotype. Its antigen is undetermined.

The sample taken for sequencing was glioma tissue, nonneoplastic brain tissue, or PBMCs (not recorded which). This TCR was recovered from a human donor with low-grade glioma or glioblastoma, undergoing nonglioma brain surgery, or in good health (not recorded which). The chain has TRBV19 and TRBJ2-3; 9 positions match TRBD1. The CDR3 protein is CASSTGQGSFTDTQYF. CDR3 sequence (DNA): TGTGCCAGTAGTACCGGACAGGGGAGTTTCACAGATACGCAGTATTTT.